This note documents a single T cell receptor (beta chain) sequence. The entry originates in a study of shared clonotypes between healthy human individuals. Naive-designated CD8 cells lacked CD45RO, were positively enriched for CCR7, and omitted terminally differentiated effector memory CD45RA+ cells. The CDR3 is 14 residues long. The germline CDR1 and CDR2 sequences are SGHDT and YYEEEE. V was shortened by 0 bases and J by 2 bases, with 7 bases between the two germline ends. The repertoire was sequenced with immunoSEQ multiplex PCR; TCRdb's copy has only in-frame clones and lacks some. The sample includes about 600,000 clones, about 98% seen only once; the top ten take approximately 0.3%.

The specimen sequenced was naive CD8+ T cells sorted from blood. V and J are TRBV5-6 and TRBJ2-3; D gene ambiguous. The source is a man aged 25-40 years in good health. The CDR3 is CASSLGQLTDTQYF. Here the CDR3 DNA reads TGTGCCAGCAGCTTGGGGCAGCTCACAGATACGCAGTATTTT.